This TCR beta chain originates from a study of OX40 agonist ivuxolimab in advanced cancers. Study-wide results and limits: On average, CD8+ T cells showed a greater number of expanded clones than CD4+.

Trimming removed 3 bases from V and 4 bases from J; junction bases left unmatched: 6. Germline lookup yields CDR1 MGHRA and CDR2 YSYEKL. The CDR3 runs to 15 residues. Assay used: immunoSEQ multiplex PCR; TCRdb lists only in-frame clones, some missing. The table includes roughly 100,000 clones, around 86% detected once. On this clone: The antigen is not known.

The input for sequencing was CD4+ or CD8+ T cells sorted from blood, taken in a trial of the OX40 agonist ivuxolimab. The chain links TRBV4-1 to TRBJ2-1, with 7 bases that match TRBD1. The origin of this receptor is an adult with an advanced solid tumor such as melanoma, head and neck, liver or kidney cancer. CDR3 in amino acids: CASSQSGTEYNEQFF. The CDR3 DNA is TGCGCCAGCAGCCAGTCGGGGACAGAGTACAATGAGCAGTTCTTC.